The 31 T cell receptor beta chains presented below share a single source sample, sequenced in a study of T-cell reconstitution after alpha-beta-depleted transplantation in children. Construction of the TCRbeta library involved unique molecular identifiers. TCRdb independently ran MiXCR on the PCR reads; one entry per CDR3 protein. The sample carries some 600,000 distinct CDR3 sequences, 10% to 15% recorded once. Sample: PBMCs, mostly from graft donor cells, taken 360 days after TCRalphabeta/CD19-depleted stem cell transplant. These TCRs come from a male patient between 5 and 17 years old who had a stem cell transplant for acute myeloid leukemia, so the T cells may come from the graft donor.

There are a few counts of this clonotype. The rearrangement uses TRBV7-9 and TRBJ2-7; tentative D call: TRBD1 (6 bases). The CDR3 consists of 13 residues. Trimming removed 7 bases from V and 3 bases from J, with 13 bases in between. CDR1 is SEHNR and CDR2 is FQNEAQ in the germline V gene (reference sequence). DNA of the CDR3: TGTGCCAGCAACGGACAGTCGCGCTACGAGCAGTACTTC. This translates into CASNGQSRYEQYF.

This clonotype was found a few times. CDR3: CSVEDHPSFTDTQYF. The DNA for the CDR3 is TGCAGCGTTGAAGATCACCCTAGTTTTACAGATACGCAGTATTTT. The gene calls are TRBV29-1 and TRBJ2-3; the D is unclear. Germline CDR1 is SQVTM and CDR2 is ANQGSEA. This CDR3 is built from 15 residues. V was cut by 0 bases and J by 3 bases, with 13 bases left in between.

This sequence joins TRBV5-1 and TRBJ2-1; TRBD2 matches at 8 bases. CDR1 SGHRS and CDR2 YFSETQ come from the germline V gene. The CDR3 totals 15 residues. Losses at the gene ends were 4 bases for V and 3 bases for J; bases not matched to a gene: 6. The CDR3 loop reads CASSQAGGFYNEQFF. The DNA of the CDR3 is TGCGCCAGCAGCCAGGCGGGAGGCTTCTACAATGAGCAGTTCTTC.

This clonotype occurred a few times. This chain links TRBV7-9 with TRBJ2-1; 8 nucleotides match TRBD2. This CDR3 is built from 15 residues. CDR1 and CDR2 (germline): SEHNR, FQNEAQ (reference sequence). V was clipped by 4 bases and J by 2 bases; unmatched bases: 4. For the CDR3, the DNA is TGTGCCAGCAGCTCGGGGGGGGCAGCCTACAATGAGCAGTTCTTC. This sequence encodes CASSSGGAAYNEQFF.

This clonotype was seen a handful of times. This sequence joins TRBV20-1 and TRBJ1-1; no clear D. The CDR3 has 15 residues. Germline loops: CDR1 DFQATT, CDR2 SNEGSKA (reference sequence). V was trimmed by 0 bases and J by 0 bases, leaving 11 bases between them. The CDR3 protein is CSARDPLPMNTEAFF. In DNA, the CDR3 is TGCAGTGCTAGAGATCCCCTACCTATGAACACTGAAGCTTTCTTT.

In its sample, this clonotype was seen a few times. This chain connects TRBV11-3 to TRBJ2-3, with no clear D. Trimming took off 5 bases at V and 2 bases at J, with 11 bases between the two ends. CDR1 SGHNT and CDR2 YENEEA come from the germline V gene. The CDR3 totals 14 residues. The CDR3 nucleotides are TGTGCCAGCAGCGCCCTAGAGTCCACAGATACGCAGTATTTT. This encodes CASSALESTDTQYF. The full variable domain, its missing parts supplied by reference TRBV11-3 and TRBJ2-3, is EAGVVQSPRYKIIEKKQPVAFWCNPISGHNTLYWYLQNLGQGPELLIRYENEEAVDDSQLPKDRFSAERLKGVDSTLKIQPAELGDSAVYLCASSALESTDTQYFGPGTRLTVL.

The DNA of the CDR3 is TGTGCCAGCAGACCAGGGGTTAGCGGGAGACAAACGCAGTATTTT. As protein: CASRPGVSGRQTQYF. The V and J genes are TRBV7-2 and TRBJ2-3; 9 bases are shared with TRBD2. The trim removed 6 bases at V and 9 bases at J, leaving 13 bases unmatched. The germline V gene encodes CDR1 SGHTA and CDR2 FQGNSA. This CDR3 region has 15 residues.

This clonotype was seen only a few times. The chain has TRBV6-6 and TRBJ2-1; the D is unclear. The CDR3 has 13 amino acids. Between the trimmed V and J ends, which lost 6 bases and 10 bases, there was a span of 16 bases. Germline V gene lookup returns CDR1 MNHNY and CDR2 SVGAGI (reference sequence). This CDR3 is CASRTIRVFEQFF. DNA for the CDR3: TGTGCCAGCAGGACAATTAGGGTTTTCGAGCAGTTCTTC.

The chain joins TRBV20-1 to TRBJ2-7, with TRBD1 matching 8 bases. Germline CDR1 reads DFQATT; CDR2 reads SNEGSKA (reference sequence). There are 14 residues in the CDR3. Germline trimming cut 6 bases from V and 1 base from J; bases unmatched to any gene: 8. The CDR3 DNA sequence: TGCAGTGCCCCAGTCCGGGACAGGTCCTACGAGCAGTACTTC. It encodes CSAPVRDRSYEQYF.

In this sample, this clonotype turned up a few times. The J gene is TRBJ1-2, the V gene TRBV12-3 or TRBV12-4; 8 bases are shared with TRBD1. This CDR3 is 15 amino acids long. The trim removed 6 bases at V and 6 bases at J, leaving 12 bases unmatched. CDR3 amino acids: CASSHRTGYLNGYTF. DNA of the CDR3: TGTGCCAGCAGCCACCGGACAGGGTACCTTAATGGCTACACCTTC.

Many counts were recorded for this clonotype. Here the CDR3 reads CASSQDPGTGELFF. The CDR3 DNA is TGTGCCAGCAGCCAAGACCCGGGGACCGGGGAGCTGTTTTTT. The chain carries TRBV4-2 and TRBJ2-2, with D maybe TRBD2 (5 bases). The V and J ends lost 0 bases and 5 bases respectively, with 7 bases between them. The CDR3 totals 14 residues. The germline gives CDR1 LGHNA, CDR2 YNFKEQ.

This clonotype was counted many times. One end of the junction does not line up with germline, which may come from a read error. J is TRBJ1-4 and V is TRBV5-1; unclear D gene. Germline assignment: CDR1 SGHRS and CDR2 YFSETQ. The CDR3 contains 12 residues. CDR3 residues: CASSLVGEKLFF. The CDR3 DNA reads TGTGCCAGCAGCTTAGTTGGTGAAAAACTGTTTTTT.

This clonotype appeared once. The J gene is TRBJ2-6, the V gene TRBV28, with unresolved D. Trimming stripped 4 bases from V and 0 bases from J, with 16 bases between. The CDR3 extends over 18 amino acids. Looked up from germline, CDR1 is MDHEN and CDR2 is SYDVKM. CDR3 protein: CASSSPRTARSGANVLTF. As DNA, the CDR3 is TGTGCCAGCAGTTCCCCTCGGACCGCCCGCTCTGGGGCCAACGTCCTGACTTTC.

This sequence joins TRBV12-3 or TRBV12-4 and TRBJ2-1; 10 bases align to TRBD2. With V trimmed by 3 bases and J by 6 bases, 11 bases remained unmatched. The CDR3 runs 17 residues. The CDR3 loop is CASSFGGLIAGGNEQFF. The DNA for the CDR3 is TGTGCCAGCAGTTTTGGAGGTCTTATAGCGGGAGGCAATGAGCAGTTCTTC.

The chain recombines TRBV27 with TRBJ2-3, with 10 bases matching TRBD2. The CDR3 is 17 residues long. V trimming: 7 bases; J trimming: 3 bases; junction bases outside the gene matches: 13. The germline V gene has CDR1 MNHEY and CDR2 SMNVEV (reference sequence). CDR3 region: CASIGLAGEGGTDTQYF. The DNA of the CDR3 is TGTGCCAGCATCGGCCTAGCGGGAGAAGGAGGGACAGATACGCAGTATTTT.

The chain has TRBV6-5 and TRBJ2-6; D is undetermined. There are 19 residues in the CDR3. CDR1 is MNHEY and CDR2 is SVGAGI in the germline V gene. Trimming left V 1 base short and J 4 bases short, with 20 bases between. The CDR3 here is CASSYWGSKTLRGANVLTF. The CDR3 DNA is TGTGCCAGCAGTTACTGGGGTTCCAAGACTCTGCGGGGGGCCAACGTCCTGACTTTC.

This rearrangement joins TRBV5-8 to TRBJ2-1, with 9 positions matching TRBD2. The germline V gene has CDR1 SGHTS and CDR2 YDEGEE. The trim removed 5 bases at V and 4 bases at J, leaving 7 bases unmatched. CDR3 length: 15 residues. The CDR3 protein is CASRKGLAGYNEQFF. The CDR3 DNA follows: TGTGCCAGCAGAAAGGGCCTAGCGGGATACAATGAGCAGTTCTTC.

The chain uses TRBV15 and TRBJ2-3; no definite D call. From germline, CDR1 is LNHNV and CDR2 YYDKDF (reference sequence). With 1 base removed from V and 2 bases from J, the gap between germline ends came to 7 bases. The CDR3 length is 14 residues. The chain's CDR3 is CATSRVYFTDTQYF. Written as DNA, the CDR3 is TGTGCCACCAGCAGAGTGTACTTCACAGATACGCAGTATTTT.

In this sample, this clonotype turned up a few times. The chain joins TRBV29-1 to TRBJ2-3, with 8 bases aligning to TRBD1. Germline CDR1 and CDR2: SQVTM and ANQGSEA. With V trimmed by 7 bases and J by 5 bases, 5 bases remained unmatched. This CDR3 region has 12 residues. The CDR3 protein is CSAITGGDTQYF. CDR3 DNA: TGCAGCGCTATCACAGGGGGAGATACGCAGTATTTT.

This clonotype was found a few times. The chain couples TRBV5-1 to TRBJ2-1; a possible D gene is TRBD1 (6 bases). Trimming cost V 2 bases and J 4 bases, with 13 bases left between them. Germline V gene data show CDR1 as SGHRS and CDR2 as YFSETQ. The length of the CDR3 is 15 residues. The CDR3 DNA reads as TGCGCCAGCAGCTTCACCGGGACATTGTACAATGAGCAGTTCTTC. Its translation is CASSFTGTLYNEQFF.

This clonotype has a count of ten or more. The chain links TRBV7-2 to TRBJ1-1, with D uncertain. The CDR3 consists of 14 residues. Germline V gene lookup returns CDR1 SGHTA and CDR2 FQGNSA. Trimming left V 2 bases short and J 0 bases short, with 7 bases between. The CDR3 region has the DNA TGTGCCAGCAGCTTAAATCTCATGAACACTGAAGCTTTCTTT. This gives the protein CASSLNLMNTEAFF.

The J gene is TRBJ2-1, the V gene TRBV3-1; D gene unclear. CDR1 and CDR2 from the germline V gene are LGHDT and YNNKEL (reference sequence). This CDR3 has 16 residues. The V end lost 4 bases, the J end lost 0 bases, and 13 bases lay between the germline ends. The CDR3 sequence is CASSPLRRHSYNEQFF. The CDR3 DNA is TGTGCCAGCAGCCCCCTTCGGCGGCACTCCTACAATGAGCAGTTCTTC.

V and J are TRBV12-3 or TRBV12-4 and TRBJ2-2; D is uncertain. CDR3 size: 15 residues. V was pared by 7 bases and J by 0 bases, with 12 bases between. This CDR3 is CASNTWRPNTGELFF. The CDR3, as DNA: TGTGCCAGCAACACATGGCGCCCGAACACCGGGGAGCTGTTTTTT.

This clonotype was seen repeatedly, ten times or more. The gene calls are TRBV6-2 or TRBV6-3 and TRBJ2-7; perhaps D is TRBD1 or TRBD2 (5 bases each). Trimming pared 7 bases from V and 1 base from J, leaving 14 bases between. CDR1 and CDR2 from the germline V gene are MNHEY and SVGEGT. CDR3 length: 14 residues. Here the CDR3 reads CASIGTLFSYEQYF. In nucleotides, the CDR3 is TGTGCCAGCATCGGGACCCTCTTTTCCTACGAGCAGTACTTC.

The chain carries TRBV7-9 and TRBJ1-2, with a weak D call TRBD1 (6 bases). There are 15 residues in the CDR3. Germline lookup yields CDR1 SEHNR and CDR2 FQNEAQ (reference sequence). V lost 5 bases to trimming and J lost 8 bases, with 21 bases between them. This CDR3 is CASSQGQGTFDGYTF. As DNA, the CDR3 is TGTGCCAGCAGCCAGGGGCAGGGTACCTTTGACGGCTACACCTTC.

The chain is built from TRBV28 and TRBJ2-7; 10 nucleotides align to TRBD2. The germline V gene encodes CDR1 MDHEN and CDR2 SYDVKM. After removal of 5 bases from V and 1 base from J, the junction contained 14 bases not matched to a gene. The length of the CDR3 is 18 residues. CDR3 amino acids: CASSPILKPGLASYEQYF. The CDR3 DNA follows: TGTGCCAGCAGTCCGATATTAAAACCGGGACTAGCGTCCTACGAGCAGTACTTC.

This clonotype came up a few times. The chain has TRBV7-2 and TRBJ2-1, with 7 bases lining up with TRBD2. V lost 2 bases and J lost 4; bases outside the gene matches: 8. The CDR3 has 16 residues. Germline CDR1 SGHTA, CDR2 FQGNSA. CDR3 protein: CASSLQWRAGYNEQFF. DNA for the CDR3: TGTGCCAGCAGCTTACAATGGCGAGCGGGGTACAATGAGCAGTTCTTC.

The chain employs TRBV10-3 and TRBJ2-1; TRBD2 matches at 9 bases. This CDR3 comprises 16 residues. V shed 0 bases, J shed 5 bases, and the junction held 5 bases outside the gene matches. CDR1 is ENHRY, CDR2 SYGVKD, per germline. DNA for the CDR3: TGTGCCATCAGTGAGTCAGGACTAGCGACAAACAATGAGCAGTTCTTC. It specifies CAISESGLATNNEQFF.

There are a few counts of this clonotype. The genes are TRBV7-9 and TRBJ2-2, with TRBD2 identical over 9 bases. Germline V gene sequence: CDR1 SEHNR, CDR2 FQNEAQ (reference sequence). Germline trimming cut 2 bases from V and 3 bases from J; bases unmatched to any gene: 1. The CDR3 covers 15 residues. CDR3 nucleotide sequence: TGTGCCAGCAGCTTACTAGCGGGATACACCGGGGAGCTGTTTTTT. It translates to CASSLLAGYTGELFF. Variable domain in full (rest from reference TRBV7-9 and TRBJ2-2): DTGVSQNPRHKITKRGQNVTFRCDPISEHNRLYWYRQTLGQGPEFLTYFQNEAQLEKSRLLSDRFSAERPKGSFSTLEIQRTEQGDSAMYLCASSLLAGYTGELFFGEGSRLTVL.

The chain employs TRBV12-3 or TRBV12-4 and TRBJ2-7; tentatively, D is TRBD2 (7 bases). V dropped 4 bases and J dropped 6 bases, with 22 bases sitting between them. This CDR3 region has 16 residues. In DNA form, the CDR3 reads TGTGCCAGCAGTTCAAGGATTGGGGGGGCCTCCCTCGAGCAGTACTTC. It codes for CASSSRIGGASLEQYF.

This clonotype occurred many times. The chain employs TRBV20-1 and TRBJ2-5; the D is unclear. Trimming took off 6 bases at V and 0 bases at J, with 8 bases between the two ends. The CDR3 consists of 12 residues. Germline V gene data show CDR1 as DFQATT and CDR2 as SNEGSKA (reference sequence). The CDR3 spells CSALGYQETQYF. The DNA for the CDR3 is TGCAGTGCCTTGGGGTACCAAGAGACCCAGTACTTC.